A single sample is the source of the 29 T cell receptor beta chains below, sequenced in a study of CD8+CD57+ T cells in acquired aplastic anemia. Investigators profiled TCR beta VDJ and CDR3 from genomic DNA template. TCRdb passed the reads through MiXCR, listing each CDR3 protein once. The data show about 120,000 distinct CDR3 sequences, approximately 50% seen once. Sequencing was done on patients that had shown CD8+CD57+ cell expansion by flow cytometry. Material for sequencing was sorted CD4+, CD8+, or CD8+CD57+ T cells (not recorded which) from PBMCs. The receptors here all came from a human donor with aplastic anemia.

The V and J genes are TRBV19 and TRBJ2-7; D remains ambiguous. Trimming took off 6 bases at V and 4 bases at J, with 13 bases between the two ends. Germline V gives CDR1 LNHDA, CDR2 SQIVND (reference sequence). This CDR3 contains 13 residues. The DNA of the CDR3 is TGTGCCAGTAGCACCGGCCTCAATTACGAGCAGTACTTC. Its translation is CASSTGLNYEQYF.

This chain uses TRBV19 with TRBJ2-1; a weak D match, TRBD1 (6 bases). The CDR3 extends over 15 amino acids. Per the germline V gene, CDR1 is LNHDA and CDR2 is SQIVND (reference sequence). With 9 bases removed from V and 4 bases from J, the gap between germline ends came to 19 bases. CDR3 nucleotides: TGTGCCAGCGCCGTGGGGGCTAGCAGGTACAATGAGCAGTTCTTC. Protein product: CASAVGASRYNEQFF.

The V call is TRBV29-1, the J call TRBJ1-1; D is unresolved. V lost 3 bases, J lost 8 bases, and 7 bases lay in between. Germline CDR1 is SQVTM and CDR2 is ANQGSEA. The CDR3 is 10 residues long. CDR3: CSVEGTEAFF. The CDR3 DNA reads TGCAGCGTTGAGGGTACAGAAGCTTTCTTT.

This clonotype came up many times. This CDR3 reads CASSLSRVSYNEQFF. The DNA for the CDR3 is TGCGCCAGCAGCTTGAGCCGGGTTTCGTACAATGAGCAGTTCTTC. V usage is TRBV5-1 and J usage is TRBJ2-1; no clear D gene. CDR3 length: 15 amino acids. Germline V gives CDR1 SGHRS, CDR2 YFSETQ. Trimming shortened V by 1 base and J by 4 bases, and 12 bases separated the two germline ends.

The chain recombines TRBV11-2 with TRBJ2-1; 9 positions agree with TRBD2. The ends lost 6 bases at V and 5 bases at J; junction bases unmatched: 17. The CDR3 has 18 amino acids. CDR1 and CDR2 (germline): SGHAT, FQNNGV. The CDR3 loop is CASSRKGQLAGIHNEQFF. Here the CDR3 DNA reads TGTGCCAGCAGTCGAAAGGGGCAACTAGCGGGTATTCACAATGAGCAGTTCTTC.

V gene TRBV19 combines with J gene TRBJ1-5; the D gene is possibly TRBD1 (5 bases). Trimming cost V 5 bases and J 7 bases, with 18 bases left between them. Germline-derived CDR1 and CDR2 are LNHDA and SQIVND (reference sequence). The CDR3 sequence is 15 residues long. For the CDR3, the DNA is TGTGCCAGTAGTGAAGGGACTGACCGACACCAGCCCCAGCATTTT. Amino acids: CASSEGTDRHQPQHF.

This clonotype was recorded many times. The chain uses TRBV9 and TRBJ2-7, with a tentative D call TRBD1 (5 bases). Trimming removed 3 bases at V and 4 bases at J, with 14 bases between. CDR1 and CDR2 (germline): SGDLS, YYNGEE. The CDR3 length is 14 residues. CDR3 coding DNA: TGTGCCAGCAGCGCGGACATCCGACCGTACGAGCAGTACTTC. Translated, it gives CASSADIRPYEQYF.

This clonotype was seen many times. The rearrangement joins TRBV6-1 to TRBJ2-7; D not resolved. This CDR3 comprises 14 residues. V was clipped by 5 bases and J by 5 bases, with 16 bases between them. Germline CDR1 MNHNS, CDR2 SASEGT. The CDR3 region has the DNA TGTGCCAGCAGTTTTCTTGAGTCCCTTGACGAGCAGTACTTC. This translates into CASSFLESLDEQYF.

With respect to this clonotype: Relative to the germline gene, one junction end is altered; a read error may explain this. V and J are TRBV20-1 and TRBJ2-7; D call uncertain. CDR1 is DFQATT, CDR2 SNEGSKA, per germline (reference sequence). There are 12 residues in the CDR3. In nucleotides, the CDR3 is TGCAGTGCTCGACCCGGCTCCCACGAGCAGTACTTC. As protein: CSARPGSHEQYF.

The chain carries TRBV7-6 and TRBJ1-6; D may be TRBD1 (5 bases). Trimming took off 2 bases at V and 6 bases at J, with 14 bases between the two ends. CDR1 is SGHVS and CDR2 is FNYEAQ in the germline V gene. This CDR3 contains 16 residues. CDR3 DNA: TGTGCCAGCAGCTTACGGGCAGACCAGGGTAATTCACCCCTCCACTTT. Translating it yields CASSLRADQGNSPLHF.

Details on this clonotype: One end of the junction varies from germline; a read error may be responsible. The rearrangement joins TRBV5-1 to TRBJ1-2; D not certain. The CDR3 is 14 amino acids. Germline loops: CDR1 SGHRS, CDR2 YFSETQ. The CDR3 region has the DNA TGCGCCAGCAGTTTGGGGATGGGGAACTATGGCTACACCTTC. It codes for CASSLGMGNYGYTF.

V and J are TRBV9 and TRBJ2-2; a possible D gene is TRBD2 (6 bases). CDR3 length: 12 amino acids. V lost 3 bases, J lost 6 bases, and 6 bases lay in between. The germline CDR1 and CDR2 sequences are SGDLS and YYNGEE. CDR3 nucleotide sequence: TGTGCCAGCAGCGGGAGGGCCGGGGAGCTGTTTTTT. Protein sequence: CASSGRAGELFF.

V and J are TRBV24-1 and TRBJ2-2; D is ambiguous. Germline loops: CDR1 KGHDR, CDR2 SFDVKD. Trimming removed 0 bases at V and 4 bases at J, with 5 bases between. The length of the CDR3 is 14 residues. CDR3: CATSDLRSTGELFF. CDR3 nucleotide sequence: TGTGCCACCAGTGATTTGCGAAGCACCGGGGAGCTGTTTTTT.

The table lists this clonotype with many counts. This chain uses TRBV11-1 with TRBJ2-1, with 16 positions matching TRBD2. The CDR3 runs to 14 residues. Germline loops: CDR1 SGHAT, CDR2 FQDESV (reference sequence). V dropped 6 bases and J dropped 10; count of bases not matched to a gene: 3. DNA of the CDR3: TGTGCCAGCAGATCGGGACTAGCGGGGGGGGAGCAGTTCTTC. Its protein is CASRSGLAGGEQFF.

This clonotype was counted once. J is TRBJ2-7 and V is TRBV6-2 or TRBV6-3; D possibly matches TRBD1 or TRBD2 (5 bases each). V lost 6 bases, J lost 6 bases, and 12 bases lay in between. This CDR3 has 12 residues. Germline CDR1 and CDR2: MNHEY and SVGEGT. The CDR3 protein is CASRESGTEQYF. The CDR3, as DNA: TGTGCCAGCAGGGAGTCAGGGACCGAGCAGTACTTC.

The CDR3 region has the DNA TGTGCCAGCAGCTCGATAAGGGGACAGGGCTACACCTTC. Protein product: CASSSIRGQGYTF. The chain employs TRBV7-9 and TRBJ1-2; 7 bases are shared with TRBD1. The germline gives CDR1 SEHNR, CDR2 FQNEAQ (reference sequence). V dropped 4 bases and J dropped 8; count of bases not matched to a gene: 7. This CDR3 is 13 amino acids long.

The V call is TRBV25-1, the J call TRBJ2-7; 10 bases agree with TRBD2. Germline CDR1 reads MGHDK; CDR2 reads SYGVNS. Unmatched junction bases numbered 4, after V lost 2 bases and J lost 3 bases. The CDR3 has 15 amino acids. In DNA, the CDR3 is TGTGCCAGCAGTGAACCTAGCGGGGGCCTCTACGAGCAGTACTTC. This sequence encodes CASSEPSGGLYEQYF.

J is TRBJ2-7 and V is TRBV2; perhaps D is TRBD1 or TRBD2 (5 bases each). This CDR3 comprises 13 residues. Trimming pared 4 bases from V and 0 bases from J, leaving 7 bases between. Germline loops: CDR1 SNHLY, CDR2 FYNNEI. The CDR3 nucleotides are TGTGCCAGCAGTGTGGGGGACTCCTACGAGCAGTACTTC. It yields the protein CASSVGDSYEQYF.

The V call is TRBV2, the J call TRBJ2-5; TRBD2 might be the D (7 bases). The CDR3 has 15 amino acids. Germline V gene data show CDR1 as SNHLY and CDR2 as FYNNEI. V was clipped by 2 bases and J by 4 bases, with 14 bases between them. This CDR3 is CASSERGGEGETQYF. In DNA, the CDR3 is TGTGCCAGCAGTGAAAGGGGGGGGGAAGGAGAGACCCAGTACTTC.

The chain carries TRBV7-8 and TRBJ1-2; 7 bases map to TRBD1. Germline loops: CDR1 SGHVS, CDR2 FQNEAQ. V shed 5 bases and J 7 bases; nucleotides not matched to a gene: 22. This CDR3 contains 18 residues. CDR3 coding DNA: TGTGCCAGCAGCAAAAGACAGGGCGACTATGCCCCCTCTTTTGGCTACACCTTC. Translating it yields CASSKRQGDYAPSFGYTF.

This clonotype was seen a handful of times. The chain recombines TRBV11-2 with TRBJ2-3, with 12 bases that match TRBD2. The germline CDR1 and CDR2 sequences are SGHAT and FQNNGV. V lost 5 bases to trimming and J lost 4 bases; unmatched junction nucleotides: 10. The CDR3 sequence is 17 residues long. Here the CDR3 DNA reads TGTGCCAGCAGCCGACTAGCGGGAGCGCTTTTGGCAGATACGCAGTATTTT. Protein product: CASSRLAGALLADTQYF.

The CDR3 is CASSEDYAELNEKLFF. CDR3 bases: TGTGCCAGCAGTGAAGATTATGCAGAACTCAATGAAAAACTGTTTTTT. The chain uses TRBV25-1 and TRBJ1-4; D remains unclear. The germline V and J ends were trimmed by 2 bases and 5 bases, with 15 bases remaining between them. The CDR3 has 16 amino acids. Per the germline V gene, CDR1 is MGHDK and CDR2 is SYGVNS.

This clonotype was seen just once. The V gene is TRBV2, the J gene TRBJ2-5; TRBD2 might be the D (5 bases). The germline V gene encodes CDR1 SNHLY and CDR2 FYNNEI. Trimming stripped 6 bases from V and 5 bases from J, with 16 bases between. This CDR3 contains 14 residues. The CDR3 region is CASRVLEYGETQYF. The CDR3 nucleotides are TGTGCCAGCAGGGTACTAGAGTACGGGGAGACCCAGTACTTC.

The CDR3: CASSGLASGELFF. The DNA for the CDR3 is TGTGCCAGCAGCGGACTAGCATCCGGGGAGCTGTTTTTT. V and J are TRBV9 and TRBJ2-2, with 7 bases that match TRBD2. The CDR3 spans 13 residues. The V segment lost 3 bases and the J segment 6 bases; nucleotides outside the gene matches: 2. CDR1 and CDR2 (germline): SGDLS, YYNGEE.

The CDR3 nucleotides are TGTGCCAGTAGTATTGGGACGACTACTAATGAAAAACTGTTTTTT. Its translation is CASSIGTTTNEKLFF. The chain is built from TRBV19 and TRBJ1-4, with D perhaps TRBD1 (5 bases). CDR1 LNHDA and CDR2 SQIVND come from the germline V gene (reference sequence). The CDR3 has 15 amino acids. V was cut by 3 bases and J by 2 bases, with 10 bases left in between.

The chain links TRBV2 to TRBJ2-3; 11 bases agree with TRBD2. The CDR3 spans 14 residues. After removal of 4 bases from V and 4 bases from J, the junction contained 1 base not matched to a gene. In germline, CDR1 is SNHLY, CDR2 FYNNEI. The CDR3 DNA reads TGTGCCAGCAGTGGTAGCGGGGGGGCAGATACGCAGTATTTT. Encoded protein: CASSGSGGADTQYF.

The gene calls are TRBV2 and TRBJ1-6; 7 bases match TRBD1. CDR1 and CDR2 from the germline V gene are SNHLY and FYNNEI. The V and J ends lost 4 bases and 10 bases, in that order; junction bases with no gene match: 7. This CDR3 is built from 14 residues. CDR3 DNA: TGTGCCAGCAGTGTTGACAGGGCGGTGTCACCCCTCCACTTT. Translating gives CASSVDRAVSPLHF. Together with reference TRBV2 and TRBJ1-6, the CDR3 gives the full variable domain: EPEVTQTPSHQVTQMGQEVILRCVPISNHLYFYWYRQILGQKVEFLVSFYNNEISEKSEIFDDQFSVERPDGSNFTLKIRSTKLEDSAMYFCASSVDRAVSPLHFGNGTRLTVT.

CDR3 coding DNA: TGTGCCAGCAGCCTCGAGGTCGGGGAGCTGTTTTTT. Translation gives CASSLEVGELFF. This rearrangement joins TRBV7-2 to TRBJ2-2; D is unresolved. Trimming took off 5 bases at V and 7 bases at J, with 8 bases between the two ends. Per the germline V gene, CDR1 is SGHTA and CDR2 is FQGNSA. This CDR3 is 12 amino acids long.

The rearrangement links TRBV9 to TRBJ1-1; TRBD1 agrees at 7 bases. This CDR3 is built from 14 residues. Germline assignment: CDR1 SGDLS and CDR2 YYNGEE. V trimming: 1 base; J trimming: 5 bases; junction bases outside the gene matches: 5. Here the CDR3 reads CASSVHQGGTEAFF. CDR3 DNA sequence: TGTGCCAGCAGCGTACACCAGGGGGGGACTGAAGCTTTCTTT.